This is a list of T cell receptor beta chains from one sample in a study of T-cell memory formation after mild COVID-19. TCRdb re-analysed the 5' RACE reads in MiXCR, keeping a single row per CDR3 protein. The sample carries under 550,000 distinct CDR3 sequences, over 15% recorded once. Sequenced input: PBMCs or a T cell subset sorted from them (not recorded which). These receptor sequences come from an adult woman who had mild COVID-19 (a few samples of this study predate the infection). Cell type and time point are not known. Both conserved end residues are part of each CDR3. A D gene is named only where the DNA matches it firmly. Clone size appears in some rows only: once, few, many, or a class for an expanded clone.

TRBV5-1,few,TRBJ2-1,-,TGCGCCAGCAGCTTGGAAGGCGGGCGTTCGTACAATGAGCAGTTCTTC,CASSLEGGRSYNEQFF
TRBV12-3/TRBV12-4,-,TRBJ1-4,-,TGTGCCAGCAAAGACCGGGCCGGGGTGAATGAAAAACTGTTTTTT,CASKDRAGVNEKLFF
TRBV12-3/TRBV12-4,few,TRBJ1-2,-,TGTGCCAGCAGTCACCACGGGGGCCCTAACTATGGCTACACCTTC,CASSHHGGPNYGYTF
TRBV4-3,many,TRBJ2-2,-,TGCGCCAGCAGCCAAGATCTATCCAGCGCCCGTGGCGGGGAGCTGTTTTTT,CASSQDLSSARGGELFF
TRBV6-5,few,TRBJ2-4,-,TGTGCCAGCAGTTACTCGTTCGGAAACATTCAGTACTTC,CASSYSFGNIQYF
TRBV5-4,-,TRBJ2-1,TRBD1,TGTGCCAGCAGACAGCTAGGGGACAGGGTGAATGAGCAGTTCTTC,CASRQLGDRVNEQFF
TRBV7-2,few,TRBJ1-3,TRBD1,TGTGCCAGCAGCTCCCCAGGGGGTGCTGGAAACACCATATATTTT,CASSSPGGAGNTIYF
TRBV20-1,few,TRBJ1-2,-,TGCAGTGCTCGCGACACTTTCTATGGCTACACCTTC,CSARDTFYGYTF
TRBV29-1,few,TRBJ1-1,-,TGCAGCGTTGTGGGCAGGGGAGGGGGAATGAACACTGAAGCTTTCTTT,CSVVGRGGGMNTEAFF
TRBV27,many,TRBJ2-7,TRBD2,TGTGCCAGCAGTTCGGGCGGGGGGGTCTCCTACGAGCAGTACTTC,CASSSGGGVSYEQYF